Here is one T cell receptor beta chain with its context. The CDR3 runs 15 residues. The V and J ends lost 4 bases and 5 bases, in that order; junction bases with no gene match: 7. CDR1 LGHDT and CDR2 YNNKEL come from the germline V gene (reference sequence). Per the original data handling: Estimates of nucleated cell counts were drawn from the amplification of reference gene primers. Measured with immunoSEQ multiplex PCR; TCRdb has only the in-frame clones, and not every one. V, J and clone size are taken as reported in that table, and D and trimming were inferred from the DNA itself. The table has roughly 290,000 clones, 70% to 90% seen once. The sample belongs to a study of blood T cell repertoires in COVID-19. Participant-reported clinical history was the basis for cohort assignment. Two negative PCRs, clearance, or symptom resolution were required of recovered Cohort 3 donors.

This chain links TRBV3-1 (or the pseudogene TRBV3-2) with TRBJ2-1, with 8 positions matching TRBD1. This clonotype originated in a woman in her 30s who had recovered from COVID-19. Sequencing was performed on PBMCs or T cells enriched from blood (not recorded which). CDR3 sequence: CASSRVRGRNNEQFF. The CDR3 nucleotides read TGTGCCAGCAGCCGTGTCAGGGGGCGAAACAATGAGCAGTTCTTC.